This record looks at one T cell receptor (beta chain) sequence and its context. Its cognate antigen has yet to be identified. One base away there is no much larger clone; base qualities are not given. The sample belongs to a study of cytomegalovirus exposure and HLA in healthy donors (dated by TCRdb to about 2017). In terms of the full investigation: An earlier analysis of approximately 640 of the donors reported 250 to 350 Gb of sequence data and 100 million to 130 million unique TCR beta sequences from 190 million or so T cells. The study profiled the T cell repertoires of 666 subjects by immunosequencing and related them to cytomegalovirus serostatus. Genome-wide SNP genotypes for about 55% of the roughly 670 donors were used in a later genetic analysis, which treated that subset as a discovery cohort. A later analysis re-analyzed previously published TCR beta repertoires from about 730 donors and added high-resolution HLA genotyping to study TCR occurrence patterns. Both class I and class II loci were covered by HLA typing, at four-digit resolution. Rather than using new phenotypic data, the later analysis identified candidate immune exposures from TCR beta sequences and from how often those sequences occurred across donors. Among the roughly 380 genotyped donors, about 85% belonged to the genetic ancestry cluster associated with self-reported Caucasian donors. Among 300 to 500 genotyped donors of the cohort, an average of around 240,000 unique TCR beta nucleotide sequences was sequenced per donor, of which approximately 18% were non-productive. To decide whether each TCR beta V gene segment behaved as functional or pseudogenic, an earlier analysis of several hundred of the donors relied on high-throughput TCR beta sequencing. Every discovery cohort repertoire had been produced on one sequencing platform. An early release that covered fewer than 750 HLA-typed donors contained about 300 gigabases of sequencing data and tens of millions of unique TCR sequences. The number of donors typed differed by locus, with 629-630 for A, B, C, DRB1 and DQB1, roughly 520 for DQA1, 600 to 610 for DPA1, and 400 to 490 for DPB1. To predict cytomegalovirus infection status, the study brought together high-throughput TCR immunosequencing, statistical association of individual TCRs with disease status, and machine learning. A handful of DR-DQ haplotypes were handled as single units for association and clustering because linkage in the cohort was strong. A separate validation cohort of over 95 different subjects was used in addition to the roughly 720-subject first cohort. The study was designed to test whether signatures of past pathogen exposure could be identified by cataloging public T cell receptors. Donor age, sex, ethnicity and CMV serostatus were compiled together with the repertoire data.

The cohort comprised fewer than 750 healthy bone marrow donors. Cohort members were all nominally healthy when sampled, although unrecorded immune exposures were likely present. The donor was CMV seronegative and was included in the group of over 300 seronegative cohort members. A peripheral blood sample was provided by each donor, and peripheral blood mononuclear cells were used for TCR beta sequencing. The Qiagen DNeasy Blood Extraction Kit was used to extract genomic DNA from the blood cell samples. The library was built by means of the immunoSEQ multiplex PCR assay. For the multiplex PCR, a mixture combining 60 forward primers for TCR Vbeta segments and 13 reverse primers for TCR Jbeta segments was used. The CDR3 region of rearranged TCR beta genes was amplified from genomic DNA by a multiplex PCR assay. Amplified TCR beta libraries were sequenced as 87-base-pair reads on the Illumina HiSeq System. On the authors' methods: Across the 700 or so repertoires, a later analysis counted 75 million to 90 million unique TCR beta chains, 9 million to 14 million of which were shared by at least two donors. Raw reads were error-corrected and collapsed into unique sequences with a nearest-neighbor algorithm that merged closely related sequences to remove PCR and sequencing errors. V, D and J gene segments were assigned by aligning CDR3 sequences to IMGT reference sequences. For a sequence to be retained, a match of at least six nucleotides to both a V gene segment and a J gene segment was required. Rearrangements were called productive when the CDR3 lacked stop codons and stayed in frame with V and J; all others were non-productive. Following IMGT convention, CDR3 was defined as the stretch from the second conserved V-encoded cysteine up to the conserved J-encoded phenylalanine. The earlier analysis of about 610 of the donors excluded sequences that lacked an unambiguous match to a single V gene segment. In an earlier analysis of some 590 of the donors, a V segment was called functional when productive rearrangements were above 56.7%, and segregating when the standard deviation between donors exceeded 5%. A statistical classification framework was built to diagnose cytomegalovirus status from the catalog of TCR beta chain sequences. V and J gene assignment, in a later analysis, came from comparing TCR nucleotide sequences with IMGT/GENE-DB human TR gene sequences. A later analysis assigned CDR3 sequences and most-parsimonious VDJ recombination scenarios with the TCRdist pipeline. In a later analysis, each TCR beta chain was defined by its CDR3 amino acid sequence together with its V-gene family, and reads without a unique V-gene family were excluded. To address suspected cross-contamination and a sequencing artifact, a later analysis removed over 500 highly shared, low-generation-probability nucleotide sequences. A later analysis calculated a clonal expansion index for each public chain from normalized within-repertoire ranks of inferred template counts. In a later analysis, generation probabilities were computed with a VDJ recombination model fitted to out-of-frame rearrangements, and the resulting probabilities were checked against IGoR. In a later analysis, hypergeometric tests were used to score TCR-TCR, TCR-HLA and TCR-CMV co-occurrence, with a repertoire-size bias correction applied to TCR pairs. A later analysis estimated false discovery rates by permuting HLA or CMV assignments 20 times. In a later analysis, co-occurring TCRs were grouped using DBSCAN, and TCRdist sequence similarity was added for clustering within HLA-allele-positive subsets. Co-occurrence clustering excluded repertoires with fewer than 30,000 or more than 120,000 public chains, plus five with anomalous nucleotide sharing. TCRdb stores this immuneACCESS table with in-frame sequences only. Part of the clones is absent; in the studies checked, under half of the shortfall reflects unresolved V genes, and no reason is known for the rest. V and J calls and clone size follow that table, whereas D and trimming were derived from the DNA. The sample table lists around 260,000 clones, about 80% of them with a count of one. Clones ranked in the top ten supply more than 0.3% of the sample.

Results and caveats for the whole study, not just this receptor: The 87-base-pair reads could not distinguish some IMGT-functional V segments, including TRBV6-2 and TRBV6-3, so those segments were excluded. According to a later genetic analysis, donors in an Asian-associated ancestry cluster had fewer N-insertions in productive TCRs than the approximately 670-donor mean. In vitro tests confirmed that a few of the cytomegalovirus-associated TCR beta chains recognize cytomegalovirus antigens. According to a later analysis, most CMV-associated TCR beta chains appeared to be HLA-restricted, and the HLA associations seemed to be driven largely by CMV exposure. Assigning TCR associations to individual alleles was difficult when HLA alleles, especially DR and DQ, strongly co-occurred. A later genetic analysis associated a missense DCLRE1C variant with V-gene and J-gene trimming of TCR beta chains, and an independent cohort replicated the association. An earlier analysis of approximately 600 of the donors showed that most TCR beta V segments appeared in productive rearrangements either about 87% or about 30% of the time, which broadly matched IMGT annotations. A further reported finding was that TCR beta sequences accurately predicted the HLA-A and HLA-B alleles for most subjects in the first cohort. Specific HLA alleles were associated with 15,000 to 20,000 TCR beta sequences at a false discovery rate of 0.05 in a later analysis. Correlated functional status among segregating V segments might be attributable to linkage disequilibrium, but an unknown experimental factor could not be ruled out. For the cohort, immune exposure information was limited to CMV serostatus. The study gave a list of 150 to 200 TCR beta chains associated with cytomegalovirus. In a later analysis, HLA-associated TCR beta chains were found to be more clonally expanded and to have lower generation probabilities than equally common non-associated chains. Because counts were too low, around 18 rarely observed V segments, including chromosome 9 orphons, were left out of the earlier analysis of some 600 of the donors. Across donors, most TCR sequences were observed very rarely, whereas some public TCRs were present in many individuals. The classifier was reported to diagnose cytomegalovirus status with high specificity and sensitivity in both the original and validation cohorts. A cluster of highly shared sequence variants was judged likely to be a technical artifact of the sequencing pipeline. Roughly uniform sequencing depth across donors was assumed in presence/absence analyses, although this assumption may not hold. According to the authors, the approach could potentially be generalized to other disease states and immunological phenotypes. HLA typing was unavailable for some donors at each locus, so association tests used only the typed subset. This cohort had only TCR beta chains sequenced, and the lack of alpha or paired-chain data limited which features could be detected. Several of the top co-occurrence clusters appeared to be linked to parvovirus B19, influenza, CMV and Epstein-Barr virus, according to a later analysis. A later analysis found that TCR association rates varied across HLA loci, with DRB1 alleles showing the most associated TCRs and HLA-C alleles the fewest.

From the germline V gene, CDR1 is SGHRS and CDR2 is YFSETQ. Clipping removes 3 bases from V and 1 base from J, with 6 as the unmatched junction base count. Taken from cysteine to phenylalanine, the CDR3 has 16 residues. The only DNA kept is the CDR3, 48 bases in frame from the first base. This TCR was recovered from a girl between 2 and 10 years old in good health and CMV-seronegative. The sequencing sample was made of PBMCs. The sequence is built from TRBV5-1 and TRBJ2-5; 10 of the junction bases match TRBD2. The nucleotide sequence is TGCGCCAGCAGCTCCCTAGCGGGGGTTTCCCAAGAGACCCAGTACTTC. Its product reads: CASSSLAGVSQETQYF.